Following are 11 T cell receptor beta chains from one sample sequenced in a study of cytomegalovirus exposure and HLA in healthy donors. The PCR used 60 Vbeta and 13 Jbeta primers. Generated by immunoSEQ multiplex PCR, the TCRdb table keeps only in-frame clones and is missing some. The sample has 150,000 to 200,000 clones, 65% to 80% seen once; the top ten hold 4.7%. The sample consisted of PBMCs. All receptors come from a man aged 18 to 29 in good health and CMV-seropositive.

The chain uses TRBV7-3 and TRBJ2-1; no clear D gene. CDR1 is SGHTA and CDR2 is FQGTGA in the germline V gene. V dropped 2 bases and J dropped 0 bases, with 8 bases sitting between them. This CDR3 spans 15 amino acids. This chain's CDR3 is CASSLASSSYNEQFF. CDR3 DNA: TGTGCCAGCAGCTTAGCTTCGAGCTCCTACAATGAGCAGTTCTTC.

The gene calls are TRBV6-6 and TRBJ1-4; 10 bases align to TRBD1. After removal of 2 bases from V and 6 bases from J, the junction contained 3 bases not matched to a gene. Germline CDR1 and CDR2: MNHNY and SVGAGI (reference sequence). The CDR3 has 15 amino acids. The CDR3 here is CASSYGGTGDEKLFF. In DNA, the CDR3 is TGTGCCAGCAGTTACGGGGGGACAGGGGATGAAAAACTGTTTTTT.

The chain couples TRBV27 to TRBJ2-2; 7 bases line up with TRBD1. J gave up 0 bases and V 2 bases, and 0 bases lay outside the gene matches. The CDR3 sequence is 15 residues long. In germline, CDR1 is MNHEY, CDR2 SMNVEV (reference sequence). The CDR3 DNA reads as TGTGCCAGCAGTTTAGGACAGGCGAACACCGGGGAGCTGTTTTTT. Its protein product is CASSLGQANTGELFF.

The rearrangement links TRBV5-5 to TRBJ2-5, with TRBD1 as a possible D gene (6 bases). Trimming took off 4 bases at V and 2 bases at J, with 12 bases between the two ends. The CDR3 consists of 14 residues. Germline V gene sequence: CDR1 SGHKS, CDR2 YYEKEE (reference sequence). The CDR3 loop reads CASSLLQGQETQYF. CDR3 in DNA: TGTGCCAGCAGCCTTCTACAGGGACAAGAGACCCAGTACTTC.

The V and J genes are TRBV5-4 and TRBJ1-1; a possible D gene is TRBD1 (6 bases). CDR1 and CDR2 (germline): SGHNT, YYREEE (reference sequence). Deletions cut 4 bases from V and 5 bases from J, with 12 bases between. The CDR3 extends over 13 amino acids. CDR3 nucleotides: TGTGCCAGCAGCCTCTTAGGGGGAACTGAAGCTTTCTTT. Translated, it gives CASSLLGGTEAFF.

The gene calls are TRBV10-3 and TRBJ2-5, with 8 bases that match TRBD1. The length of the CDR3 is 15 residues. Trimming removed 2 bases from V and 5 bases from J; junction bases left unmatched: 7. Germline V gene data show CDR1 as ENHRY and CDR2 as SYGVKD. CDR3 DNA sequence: TGTGCCATCAGTGAGACAGACAGGGGACGGGAGACCCAGTACTTC. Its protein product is CAISETDRGRETQYF.

As DNA, the CDR3 is TGTGCCAGCGGACTAAAGACCCCACCCATGGCCCAGTACTTC. The encoded protein is CASGLKTPPMAQYF. This rearrangement joins TRBV27 to TRBJ2-5; D may be TRBD2 (6 bases). The CDR3 is 14 residues long. Deletions cut 8 bases from V and 9 bases from J, with 22 bases between. Germline-derived CDR1 and CDR2 are MNHEY and SMNVEV (reference sequence).

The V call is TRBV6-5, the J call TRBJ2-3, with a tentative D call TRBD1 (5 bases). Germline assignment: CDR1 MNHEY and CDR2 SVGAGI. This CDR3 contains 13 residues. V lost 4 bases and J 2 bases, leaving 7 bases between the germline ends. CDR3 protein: CASSWGPTDTQYF. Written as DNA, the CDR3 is TGTGCCAGCAGTTGGGGCCCCACAGATACGCAGTATTTT.

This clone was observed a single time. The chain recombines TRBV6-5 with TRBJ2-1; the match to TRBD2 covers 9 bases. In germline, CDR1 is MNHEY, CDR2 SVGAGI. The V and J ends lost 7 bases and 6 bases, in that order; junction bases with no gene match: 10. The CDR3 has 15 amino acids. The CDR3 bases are TGTGCCAGCAACACAATAGCGGGAGAGATCAATGAGCAGTTCTTC. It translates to CASNTIAGEINEQFF.

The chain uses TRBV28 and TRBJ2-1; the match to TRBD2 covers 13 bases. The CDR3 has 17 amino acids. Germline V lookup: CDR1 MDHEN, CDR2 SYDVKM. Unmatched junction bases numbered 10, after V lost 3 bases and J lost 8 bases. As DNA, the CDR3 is TGTGCCAGCAGTTTGGGGACTAGCGGGGACCCGGGAGATGAGCAGTTCTTC. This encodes CASSLGTSGDPGDEQFF.

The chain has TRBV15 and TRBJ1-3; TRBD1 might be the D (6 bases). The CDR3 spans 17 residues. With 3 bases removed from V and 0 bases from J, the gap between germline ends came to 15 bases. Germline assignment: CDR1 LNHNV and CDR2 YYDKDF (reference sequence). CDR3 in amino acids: CATSRWGQLISGNTIYF. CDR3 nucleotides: TGTGCCACCAGCAGGTGGGGGCAGCTCATCTCTGGAAACACCATATATTTT.